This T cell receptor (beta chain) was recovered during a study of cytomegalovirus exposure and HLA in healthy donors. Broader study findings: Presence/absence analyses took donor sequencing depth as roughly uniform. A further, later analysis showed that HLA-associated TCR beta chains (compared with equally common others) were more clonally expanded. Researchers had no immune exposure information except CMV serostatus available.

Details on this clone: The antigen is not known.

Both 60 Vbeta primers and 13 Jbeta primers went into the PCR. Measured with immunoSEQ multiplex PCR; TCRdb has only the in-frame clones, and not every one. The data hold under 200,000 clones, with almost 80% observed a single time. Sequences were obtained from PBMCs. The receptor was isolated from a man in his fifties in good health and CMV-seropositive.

In DNA, the CDR3 is TGTGCCTGGAGTGTCGGCGGGGCGACCTGGGGGCAGTACTTC. Translated, it gives CAWSVGGATWGQYF. The V and J genes are TRBV30 and TRBJ2-7; D is perhaps TRBD2 (6 bases). CDR1 GTSNPN and CDR2 SVGIG come from the germline V gene (reference sequence). The CDR3 has 14 amino acids. Trimming shortened V by 0 bases and J by 9 bases, and 18 bases separated the two germline ends.